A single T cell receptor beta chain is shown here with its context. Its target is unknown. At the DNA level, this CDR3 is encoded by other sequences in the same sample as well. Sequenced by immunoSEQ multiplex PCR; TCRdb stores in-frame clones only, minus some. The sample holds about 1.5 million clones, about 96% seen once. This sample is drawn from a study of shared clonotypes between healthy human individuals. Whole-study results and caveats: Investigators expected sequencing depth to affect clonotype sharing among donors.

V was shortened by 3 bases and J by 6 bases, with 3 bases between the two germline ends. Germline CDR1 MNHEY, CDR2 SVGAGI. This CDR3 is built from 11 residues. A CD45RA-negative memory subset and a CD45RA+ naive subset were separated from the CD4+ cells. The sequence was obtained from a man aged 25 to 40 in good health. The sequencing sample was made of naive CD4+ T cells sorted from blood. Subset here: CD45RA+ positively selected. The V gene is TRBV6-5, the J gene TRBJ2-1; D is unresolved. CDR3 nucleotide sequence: TGTGCCAGCAGTTATTTCAATGAGCAGTTCTTC. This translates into CASSYFNEQFF.